Below, 7 T cell receptor beta chains from the same sample are listed, as sequenced in a study of blood T cell repertoires in COVID-19. TCRdb's copy holds only in-frame clones and misses some; the assay was immunoSEQ multiplex PCR. The sample has 120,000 to 150,000 clones, less than 90% seen once; the top ten hold around 9%. What was sequenced was peripheral blood. These receptors originate from a man aged 25-45 years with COVID-19, enrolled during active disease.

This clone has a single count. The V and J genes are TRBV10-2 and TRBJ1-2; tentative D call: TRBD1 (5 bases). V was cut by 6 bases and J by 6 bases, with 20 bases left in between. This CDR3 is 15 amino acids long. Germline values: CDR1 WSHSY, CDR2 SAAADI. The CDR3, as DNA: TGCGCCAGCAGGTCCCCCTCACTGGAGGGGAATGGCTACACCTTC. It codes for CASRSPSLEGNGYTF.

There are a few counts of this clone. A read error may produce the germline difference seen at one junction end. The chain joins TRBV6-1 to TRBJ2-7, with 14 bases matching TRBD2. This CDR3 is 15 amino acids long. CDR1 is MNHNS, CDR2 SASEGT, per germline. As DNA, the CDR3 is TGTGCCAGCAGGGAAGGGACTAGCGGGAGTTACGAGCAGTACTTC. This codes for CASREGTSGSYEQYF.

The rearrangement links TRBV10-3 to TRBJ2-1; TRBD2 aligns across 10 bases. Germline CDR1 reads ENHRY; CDR2 reads SYGVKD. CDR3 length: 16 residues. J was trimmed by 7 bases and V by 3 bases; bases with no gene match: 9. CDR3 residues: CAISESGGAGWNEQFF. The CDR3 DNA follows: TGTGCCATCAGTGAAAGCGGGGGGGCCGGATGGAATGAGCAGTTCTTC.

With respect to this clone: This specimen includes other DNA sequences encoding the same CDR3. This chain uses TRBV12-3 or TRBV12-4 with TRBJ2-5; D is unclear. The CDR3 contains 11 residues. The ends were cut back, 3 bases at V and 5 bases at J, with 4 bases in the middle. CDR3 DNA: TGTGCCAGCAGTTTCCGGGAGACCCAGTACTTC. Translation: CASSFRETQYF.

The chain carries TRBV4-2 and TRBJ2-5; D gene unclear. The V and J ends lost 0 bases and 2 bases respectively, with 10 bases between them. CDR3 length: 15 amino acids. Germline V CDR1 and CDR2: LGHNA, YNFKEQ. CDR3 sequence reads: CASSQDTSAQETQYF. The CDR3 DNA follows: TGTGCCAGCAGCCAAGATACAAGCGCGCAAGAGACCCAGTACTTC.

This chain uses TRBV7-2 with TRBJ2-7, with 8 nucleotides matching TRBD1. V was clipped by 7 bases and J by 4 bases; unmatched bases: 6. Germline V gene sequence: CDR1 SGHTA, CDR2 FQGNSA. This CDR3 region has 13 residues. The chain's CDR3 is CASTGQGSYEQYF. DNA for the CDR3: TGTGCCAGCACCGGACAGGGAAGTTACGAGCAGTACTTC.

The chain joins TRBV28 to TRBJ2-5; TRBD2 agrees at 12 bases. The CDR3 spans 14 residues. Germline CDR1 MDHEN, CDR2 SYDVKM. After removal of 5 bases from V and 5 bases from J, the junction contained 3 bases not matched to a gene. Here the CDR3 reads CASSNLAGGETQYF. CDR3 nucleotide sequence: TGTGCCAGCAGTAACCTAGCGGGGGGGGAGACCCAGTACTTC.